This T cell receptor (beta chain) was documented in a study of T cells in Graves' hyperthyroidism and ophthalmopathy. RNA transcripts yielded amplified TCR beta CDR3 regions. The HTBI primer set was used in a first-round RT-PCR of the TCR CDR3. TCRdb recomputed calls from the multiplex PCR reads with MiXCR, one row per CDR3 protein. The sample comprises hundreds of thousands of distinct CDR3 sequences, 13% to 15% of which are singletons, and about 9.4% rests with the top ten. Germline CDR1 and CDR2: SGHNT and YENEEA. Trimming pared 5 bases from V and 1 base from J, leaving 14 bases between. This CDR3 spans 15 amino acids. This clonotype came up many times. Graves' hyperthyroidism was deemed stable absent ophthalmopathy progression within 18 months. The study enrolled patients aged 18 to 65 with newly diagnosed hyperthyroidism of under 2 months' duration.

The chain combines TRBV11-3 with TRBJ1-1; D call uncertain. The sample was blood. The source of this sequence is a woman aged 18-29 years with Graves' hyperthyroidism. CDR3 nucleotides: TGTGCCAGCAGCCCGATGGACTCCCGGAACACTGAAGCTTTCTTT. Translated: CASSPMDSRNTEAFF. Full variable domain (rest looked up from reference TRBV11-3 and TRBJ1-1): EAGVVQSPRYKIIEKKQPVAFWCNPISGHNTLYWYLQNLGQGPELLIRYENEEAVDDSQLPKDRFSAERLKGVDSTLKIQPAELGDSAVYLCASSPMDSRNTEAFFGQGTRLTVV.